Sequencing of this TCR beta chain was carried out in a study of identifying expanded T cells in peripheral blood. The CDR3 consists of 16 residues. The germline V gene has CDR1 SEHNR and CDR2 FQNEAQ (reference sequence). The V and J ends lost 5 bases and 0 bases, in that order; junction bases with no gene match: 7. Notes on this clone: No antigen is known for it.

Overall study results and limits: Differentially abundant clones: about 1.2 between replicates, approximately 15 at around 15 days, 19 at four.

No infections or other immune events were documented during collection. Method: immunoSEQ multiplex PCR; TCRdb's copy keeps in-frame clones and lacks some. This sample carries around 130,000 clones, approximately 86% of them seen once, and the ten largest clones take 8.4%. Sequenced material: blood. V usage is TRBV7-9 and J usage is TRBJ1-3; 7 bases line up with TRBD1. This sequence originates from a person aged 18 to 75 in good health. The CDR3 sequence is CASSPLDRFSGNTIYF. The CDR3 bases are TGTGCCAGCAGCCCTCTGGACAGGTTCTCTGGAAACACCATATATTTT.